The T cell receptor (beta chain) under discussion was sequenced for a study of cytomegalovirus exposure and HLA in healthy donors. Study-level information: From donors who were HLA-typed, an early data release held approximately 80 million unique TCRs.

This CDR3 contains 16 residues. From germline, CDR1 is SGHDT and CDR2 YYEEEE. Between the trimmed V and J ends, which lost 5 bases and 5 bases, there was a span of 17 bases. For this clone: Its specificity is unknown.

The PCR ran on 60 Vbeta and 13 Jbeta primers. Only in-frame clones appear in the TCRdb table, and some are missing; sequencing was by immunoSEQ multiplex PCR. The repertoire consists of roughly 130,000 clones, with around 74% occurring once and the leading ten covering 6.6%. Study observations and caveats: A missense DCLRE1C variant was associated with V- and J-gene trimming of TCR beta chains in a later analysis, and an independent cohort replicated the association.

This chain links TRBV5-6 with TRBJ1-6; no clear D. Material: PBMCs. This clonotype was sampled from a man in his forties or fifties in good health and CMV-seropositive. The CDR3 spells CASSSYRTVNNSPLHF. DNA for the CDR3: TGTGCCAGCAGTTCCTATCGGACTGTAAATAATTCACCCCTCCACTTT.